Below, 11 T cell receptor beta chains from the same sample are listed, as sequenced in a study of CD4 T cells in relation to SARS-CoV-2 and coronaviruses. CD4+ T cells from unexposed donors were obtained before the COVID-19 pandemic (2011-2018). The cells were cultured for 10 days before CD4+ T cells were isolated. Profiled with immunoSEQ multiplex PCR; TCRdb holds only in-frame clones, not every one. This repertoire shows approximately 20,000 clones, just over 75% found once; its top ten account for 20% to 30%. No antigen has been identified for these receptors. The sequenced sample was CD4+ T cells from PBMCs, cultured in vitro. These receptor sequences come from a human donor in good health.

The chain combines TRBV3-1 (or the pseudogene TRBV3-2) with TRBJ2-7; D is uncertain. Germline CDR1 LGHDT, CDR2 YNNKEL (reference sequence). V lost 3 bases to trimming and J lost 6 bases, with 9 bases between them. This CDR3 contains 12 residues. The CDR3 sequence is CASSHPIGEQYF. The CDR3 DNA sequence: TGTGCCAGCAGCCATCCAATCGGCGAGCAGTACTTC.

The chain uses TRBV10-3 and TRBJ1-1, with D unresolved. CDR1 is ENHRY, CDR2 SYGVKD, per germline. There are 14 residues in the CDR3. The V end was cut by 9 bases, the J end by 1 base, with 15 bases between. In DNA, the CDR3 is TGTGCCATTCAGCCGGGAGCCGGGAACACTGAAGCTTTCTTT. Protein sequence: CAIQPGAGNTEAFF.

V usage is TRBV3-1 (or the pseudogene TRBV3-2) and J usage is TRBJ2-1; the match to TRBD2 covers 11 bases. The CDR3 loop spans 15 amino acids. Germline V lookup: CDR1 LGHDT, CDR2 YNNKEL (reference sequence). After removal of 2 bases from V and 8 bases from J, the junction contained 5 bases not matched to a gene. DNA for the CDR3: TGTGCCAGCAGCCAACTTAGCGGGGGGGCCGATGAGCAGTTCTTC. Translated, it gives CASSQLSGGADEQFF.

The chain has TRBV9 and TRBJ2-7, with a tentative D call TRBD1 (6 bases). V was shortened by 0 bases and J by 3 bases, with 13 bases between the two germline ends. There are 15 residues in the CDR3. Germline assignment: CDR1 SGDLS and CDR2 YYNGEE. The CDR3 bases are TGTGCCAGCAGCGTAGAAAATACAGGGTTCTACGAGCAGTACTTC. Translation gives CASSVENTGFYEQYF.

The CDR3 spells CSVVTSGGYNEQFF. CDR3 nucleotide sequence: TGCAGCGTTGTCACAAGCGGGGGGTACAATGAGCAGTTCTTC. J is TRBJ2-1 and V is TRBV29-1; 9 bases fit TRBD2. The CDR3 spans 14 residues. Germline-derived CDR1 and CDR2 are SQVTM and ANQGSEA. V shed 4 bases, J shed 4 bases, and the junction held 5 bases outside the gene matches.

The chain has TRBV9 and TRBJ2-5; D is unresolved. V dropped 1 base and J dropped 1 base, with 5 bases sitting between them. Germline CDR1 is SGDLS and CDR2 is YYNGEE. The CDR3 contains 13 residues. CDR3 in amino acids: CASSVNLQETQYF. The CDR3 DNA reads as TGTGCCAGCAGCGTAAACCTCCAAGAGACCCAGTACTTC. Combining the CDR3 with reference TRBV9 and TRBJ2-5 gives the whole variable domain DSGVTQTPKHLITATGQRVTLRCSPRSGDLSVYWYQQSLDQGLQFLIQYYNGEERAKGNILERFSAQQFPDLHSELNLSSLELGDSALYFCASSVNLQETQYFGPGTRLLVL.

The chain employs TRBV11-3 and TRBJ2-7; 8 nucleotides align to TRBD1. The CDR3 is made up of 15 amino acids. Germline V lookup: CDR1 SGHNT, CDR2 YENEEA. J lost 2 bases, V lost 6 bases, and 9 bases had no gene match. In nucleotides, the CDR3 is TGTGCCAGCAGTCGGACCGGGACAGGAGCCTACGAGCAGTACTTC. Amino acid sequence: CASSRTGTGAYEQYF.

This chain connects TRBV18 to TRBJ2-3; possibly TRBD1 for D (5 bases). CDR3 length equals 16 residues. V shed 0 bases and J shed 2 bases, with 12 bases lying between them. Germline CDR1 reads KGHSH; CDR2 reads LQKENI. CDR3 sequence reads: CASSPPRQLFTDTQYF. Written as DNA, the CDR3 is TGTGCCAGCTCACCACCGAGACAGTTATTCACAGATACGCAGTATTTT.

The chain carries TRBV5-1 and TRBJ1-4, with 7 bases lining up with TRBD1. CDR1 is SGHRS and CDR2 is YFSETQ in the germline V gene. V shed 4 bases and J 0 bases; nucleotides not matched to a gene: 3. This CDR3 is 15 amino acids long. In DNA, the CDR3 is TGCGCCAGCAGCCCGGGACAGACAACTAATGAAAAACTGTTTTTT. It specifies CASSPGQTTNEKLFF. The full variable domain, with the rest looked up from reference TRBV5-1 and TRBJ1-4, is KAGVTQTPRYLIKTRGQQVTLSCSPISGHRSVSWYQQTPGQGLQFLFEYFSETQRNKGNFPGRFSGRQFSNSRSEMNVSTLELGDSALYLCASSPGQTTNEKLFFGSGTQLSVL.

CDR3 coding DNA: TGTGCCAGCAGCCATGGGACTAGCCGCGATGAGCAGTTCTTC. Protein: CASSHGTSRDEQFF. This sequence joins TRBV4-2 and TRBJ2-1; 9 bases map to TRBD2. Per the germline V gene, CDR1 is LGHNA and CDR2 is YNFKEQ. Trimming at V came to 3 bases and at J to 8 bases, leaving 5 bases not matched to a gene. The CDR3 is 14 residues long.

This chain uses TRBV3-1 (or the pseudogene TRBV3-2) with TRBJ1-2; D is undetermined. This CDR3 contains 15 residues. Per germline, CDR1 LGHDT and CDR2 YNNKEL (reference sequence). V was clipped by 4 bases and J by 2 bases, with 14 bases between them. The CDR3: CASSRLAQENYGYTF. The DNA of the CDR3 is TGTGCCAGCAGCCGACTCGCCCAGGAGAACTATGGCTACACCTTC.